The next 23 T cell receptor beta chains were all read from a single sample in a study of cytomegalovirus exposure and HLA in healthy donors. PCR used 60 Vbeta primers and 13 Jbeta primers. Measured with immunoSEQ multiplex PCR; TCRdb has only the in-frame clones, and not every one. This sample carries 110,000 to 150,000 clones, approximately 80% of them seen once, and the ten largest clones take 3% to 5%. Material: PBMCs. Receptors originate from a male donor in good health and CMV-seronegative.

Comment on this clone: Distinct nucleotide sequences in the sample also encode this CDR3. The chain combines TRBV29-1 with TRBJ2-1; D ambiguous. Germline loops: CDR1 SQVTM, CDR2 ANQGSEA. Trimming stripped 2 bases from V and 5 bases from J, with 4 bases between. The length of the CDR3 is 11 residues. Here the CDR3 DNA reads TGCAGCGTTGAATTAGACAATGAGCAGTTCTTC. Translating it yields CSVELDNEQFF.

This clone has more than one count but fewer than ten. The gene calls are TRBV7-6 and TRBJ2-7, with TRBD1 matching over 7 bases. The germline CDR1 and CDR2 sequences are SGHVS and FNYEAQ. The CDR3 is 13 residues long. Unmatched junction bases numbered 5, after V lost 3 bases and J lost 6 bases. As DNA, the CDR3 is TGTGCCAGCAGCTTGAGACAGGGCGGCGAGCAGTACTTC. It codes for CASSLRQGGEQYF.

V is TRBV4-1 and J is TRBJ2-7; D is possibly TRBD2 (6 bases). The CDR3 sequence is 15 residues long. Germline lookup yields CDR1 MGHRA and CDR2 YSYEKL. V lost 4 bases to trimming and J lost 6 bases, with 19 bases between them. CDR3 amino acids: CASSRSEGFSSEQYF. The CDR3 region has the DNA TGCGCCAGCAGCCGCTCGGAGGGGTTCTCATCCGAGCAGTACTTC.

This clone was seen once. DNA of the CDR3: TGTGCCAGCAAGGCCCTTAGCTTTCCCCTCCCCTACAATGAGCAGTTCTTC. Its protein is CASKALSFPLPYNEQFF. The rearrangement joins TRBV2 to TRBJ2-1; D remains unclear. Germline values: CDR1 SNHLY, CDR2 FYNNEI. This CDR3 has 17 amino acids. Trimming cost V 7 bases and J 2 bases, with 21 bases left between them.

This clone was recorded only once. V usage is TRBV6-4 and J usage is TRBJ1-5; 7 positions match TRBD1. The CDR3 consists of 15 residues. V was pared by 3 bases and J by 4 bases, with 6 bases of the junction left unmatched. CDR1 and CDR2 from the germline V gene are MRHNA and SNTAGT. The CDR3 sequence: CASSESSGGNQPQHF. The DNA of the CDR3 is TGTGCCAGCAGTGAGTCCTCAGGGGGGAATCAGCCCCAGCATTTT.

J is TRBJ1-1 and V is TRBV6-1, with 7 bases identical to TRBD1. Germline CDR1 and CDR2: MNHNS and SASEGT. This CDR3 is 13 amino acids long. The V segment lost 4 bases and the J segment 10 bases; nucleotides outside the gene matches: 9. The CDR3 protein is CASSAPGQRTAFF. CDR3 DNA sequence: TGTGCCAGCAGTGCCCCGGGACAGAGGACAGCTTTCTTT.

The chain recombines TRBV18 with TRBJ1-2; D is unresolved. The CDR3 runs 14 residues. Trimming took 1 base from V and 5 from J, leaving 11 bases between them. Germline lookup yields CDR1 KGHSH and CDR2 LQKENI. The CDR3, as DNA: TGTGCCAGCTCACCACGCTCGGAGGGATATGGCTACACCTTC. Translated: CASSPRSEGYGYTF.

This sequence joins TRBV6-4 and TRBJ2-1, with 12 bases identical to TRBD2. The CDR3 sequence is 16 residues long. Germline-derived CDR1 and CDR2 are MRHNA and SNTAGT. V lost 5 bases and J lost 6; bases outside the gene matches: 8. The CDR3 DNA reads as TGTGCCAGCAGTCTCGGGACTAGCGGGCCGGGCAATGAGCAGTTCTTC. Its translation is CASSLGTSGPGNEQFF.

The CDR3 DNA follows: TGTGCCAGCAGCGCTATAGCGGGAGTCGCCGGGGAGCTGTTTTTT. Translation: CASSAIAGVAGELFF. The rearrangement uses TRBV9 and TRBJ2-2; 9 bases line up with TRBD2. CDR3 length: 15 residues. V shed 3 bases, J shed 6 bases, and the junction held 6 bases outside the gene matches. Germline lookup yields CDR1 SGDLS and CDR2 YYNGEE. Filled out from reference TRBV9 and TRBJ2-2, the complete variable domain reads DSGVTQTPKHLITATGQRVTLRCSPRSGDLSVYWYQQSLDQGLQFLIQYYNGEERAKGNILERFSAQQFPDLHSELNLSSLELGDSALYFCASSAIAGVAGELFFGEGSRLTVL.

The J gene is TRBJ1-1, the V gene TRBV6-1; 7 bases fit TRBD1. The CDR3 contains 11 residues. V shed 7 bases and J 7 bases; nucleotides not matched to a gene: 3. CDR1 is MNHNS, CDR2 SASEGT, per germline. Here the CDR3 reads CASTTGVEAFF. CDR3 bases: TGTGCCAGCACCACAGGGGTTGAAGCTTTCTTT.

The rearrangement joins TRBV7-6 to TRBJ2-1; TRBD2 agrees at 9 bases. Trimming took 5 bases from V and 9 from J; bases not matched to a gene: 11. Germline loops: CDR1 SGHVS, CDR2 FNYEAQ. The CDR3 loop spans 15 amino acids. DNA of the CDR3: TGTGCCAGCAGCCCGCAGACTAGCGGTATAGGTGAGCAGTTCTTC. Its protein product is CASSPQTSGIGEQFF.

V gene TRBV19 combines with J gene TRBJ2-2; D gene ambiguous. The CDR3 loop spans 16 amino acids. Per germline, CDR1 LNHDA and CDR2 SQIVND (reference sequence). V was pared by 1 base and J by 2 bases, with 11 bases between. The DNA of the CDR3 is TGTGCCAGTAGTATAGTTCAGGTCTCCAACACCGGGGAGCTGTTTTTT. It encodes CASSIVQVSNTGELFF.

This chain links TRBV5-5 with TRBJ1-5; possible D gene TRBD1, 6 bases. V was pared by 0 bases and J by 9 bases, with 19 bases between. Germline V gene lookup returns CDR1 SGHKS and CDR2 YYEKEE (reference sequence). This CDR3 is built from 16 residues. CDR3 DNA: TGTGCCAGCAGCTTGGACCTGACGGGGGGCGCAGGGCCCCAGCATTTT. Protein: CASSLDLTGGAGPQHF.

The chain recombines TRBV7-2 with TRBJ2-3, with 13 bases lining up with TRBD2. The CDR3 sequence is 16 residues long. Unmatched junction bases numbered 3, after V lost 5 bases and J lost 1 base. In germline, CDR1 is SGHTA, CDR2 FQGNSA. DNA for the CDR3: TGTGCCAGCAGCAAAGGGACTAGCGGGGGCACAGATACGCAGTATTTT. This encodes CASSKGTSGGTDTQYF.

DNA of the CDR3: TGTGCCAGCAGTTACTTGCAGGGTAACAATGAGCAGTTCTTC. It is translated as CASSYLQGNNEQFF. The chain joins TRBV6-5 to TRBJ2-1; tentative D call: TRBD1 (5 bases). The V end was cut by 1 base, the J end by 5 bases, with 9 bases between. Germline CDR1 is MNHEY and CDR2 is SVGAGI. The CDR3 runs 14 residues.

The J gene is TRBJ2-1, the V gene TRBV5-1; D may be TRBD2 (7 bases). The V and J ends lost 4 bases and 3 bases respectively, with 14 bases between them. Germline assignment: CDR1 SGHRS and CDR2 YFSETQ. The CDR3 has 15 amino acids. The chain's CDR3 is CASSGGGQVYNEQFF. The CDR3 nucleotides read TGCGCCAGCAGCGGGGGGGGACAAGTCTACAATGAGCAGTTCTTC.

The chain uses TRBV5-1 and TRBJ1-4, with D perhaps matching TRBD1 (6 bases). The CDR3 length is 16 residues. V was pared by 4 bases and J by 4 bases, with 17 bases between. Germline V gives CDR1 SGHRS, CDR2 YFSETQ. CDR3 in amino acids: CASSDLRTANNEKLFF. The CDR3 nucleotides are TGCGCCAGCAGCGATCTCCGGACAGCCAATAATGAAAAACTGTTTTTT.

This clone was seen a handful of times. This chain joins TRBV4-1 and TRBJ2-3; D is perhaps TRBD1 (5 bases). Trimming removed 1 base from V and 6 bases from J, with 17 bases in between. Germline CDR1 reads MGHRA; CDR2 reads YSYEKL. The CDR3 totals 16 residues. CDR3 bases: TGCGCCAGCAGCCAAGGACCCAGGGCGGATGGGGATACGCAGTATTTT. Translating it yields CASSQGPRADGDTQYF.

The gene calls are TRBV27 and TRBJ2-2; D possibly corresponds to TRBD1 (7 bases). The V end lost 5 bases, the J end lost 7 bases, and 17 bases lay between the germline ends. The CDR3 length is 15 residues. Germline assignment: CDR1 MNHEY and CDR2 SMNVEV (reference sequence). The CDR3 is CASSAGTAGGGELFF. CDR3 nucleotide sequence: TGTGCCAGCAGTGCCGGGACAGCGGGCGGCGGGGAGCTGTTTTTT.

The chain joins TRBV2 to TRBJ2-7, with a possible D match to TRBD1 (6 bases). The V and J ends lost 4 bases and 3 bases respectively, with 22 bases between them. This CDR3 has 17 amino acids. Per germline, CDR1 SNHLY and CDR2 FYNNEI. In DNA form, the CDR3 reads TGTGCCAGCAGTGGTTCAAGGGACATCCTCTTCCTCTACGAGCAGTACTTC. Residues: CASSGSRDILFLYEQYF.

The chain employs TRBV7-6 and TRBJ2-3; a weak D match, TRBD1 (6 bases). The ends were cut back, 1 base at V and 4 bases at J, with 12 bases in the middle. The CDR3 consists of 15 residues. Germline-derived CDR1 and CDR2 are SGHVS and FNYEAQ. CDR3 in amino acids: CASSLDGRGSDTQYF. The CDR3 DNA reads TGTGCCAGCAGCTTAGACGGCAGGGGTTCAGATACGCAGTATTTT.

The V gene is TRBV11-2, the J gene TRBJ2-7; D gene ambiguous. The CDR3 sequence is 14 residues long. V was cut by 5 bases and J by 0 bases, with 11 bases left in between. Germline V gene data show CDR1 as SGHAT and CDR2 as FQNNGV. CDR3 in amino acids: CASSPWASSYEQYF. CDR3 bases: TGTGCCAGCAGCCCCTGGGCCTCCTCCTACGAGCAGTACTTC.

The chain recombines TRBV15 with TRBJ1-2; tentative D call: TRBD1 (6 bases). The V end lost 5 bases, the J end lost 6 bases, and 13 bases lay between the germline ends. CDR1 is LNHNV, CDR2 YYDKDF, per germline (reference sequence). The CDR3 has 13 residues. CDR3 residues: CATSRRKGDGYTF. As DNA, the CDR3 is TGTGCCACCAGCCGTAGGAAGGGGGATGGCTACACCTTC.